The source of this TCR beta chain is a study of glioma-infiltrating T cells after dendritic cell vaccination. Study details: Patients received three intradermal dendritic cell vaccine injections at biweekly intervals.

Profiled with immunoSEQ multiplex PCR; TCRdb holds only in-frame clones, not every one. The table records tens of thousands of clones, roughly 84% of them present only once. Described time point: after dendritic cell vaccination, including at tumor progression/relapse. CDR1 and CDR2 from the germline V gene are LGHNA and YSLEER. V lost 5 bases to trimming and J lost 6 bases; unmatched junction nucleotides: 8. This CDR3 contains 15 residues. The chain carries TRBV4-3 and TRBJ1-4; 8 positions agree with TRBD1. Sequenced here: blood, sampled after dendritic cell vaccination. This receptor was taken from a human donor with glioblastoma. The CDR3 nucleotides read TGCGCCAGCAGCACAGGGGGGCAGGGACATGAAAAACTGTTTTTT. Its protein product is CASSTGGQGHEKLFF.